The next 11 T cell receptor beta chains were all read from a single sample in a study of Graves' ophthalmopathy and Graves' hyperthyroidism. The sequenced template was RNA, covering the TCR beta CDR3 region. HTBI primers primed a first-round RT-PCR, and a second-round multiplex PCR followed. Each CDR3 protein is one row after TCRdb ran MiXCR on the multiplex PCR reads. The sample carries roughly 170,000 distinct CDR3 sequences, around two fifths recorded once. Sequenced input: peripheral blood. Receptors were obtained from a man younger than 45 with Graves' ophthalmopathy.

The genes are TRBV27 and TRBJ2-7; TRBD1 agrees at 7 bases. This CDR3 is 15 amino acids long. Germline V gene sequence: CDR1 MNHEY, CDR2 SMNVEV (reference sequence). J gave up 2 bases and V 3 bases, and 7 bases lay outside the gene matches. CDR3 bases: TGTGCCAGCAGTTTGTCCCGGGACAGCCCCTACGAGCAGTACTTC. Its translation: CASSLSRDSPYEQYF.

The DNA of the CDR3 is TGTGCCAGCCGGAGTTTTGGCACTGAAGCTTTCTTT. Translated: CASRSFGTEAFF. The V and J genes are TRBV7-6 and TRBJ1-1; D not certain. CDR3 length: 12 residues. Trimming stripped 8 bases from V and 4 bases from J, with 11 bases between. Germline V gene sequence: CDR1 SGHVS, CDR2 FNYEAQ.

V and J are TRBV6-5 and TRBJ2-5; 7 bases map to TRBD1. V lost 6 bases and J lost 3; bases outside the gene matches: 4. The germline CDR1 and CDR2 sequences are MNHEY and SVGAGI. This CDR3 spans 13 amino acids. The CDR3 DNA is TGTGCCAGCAGCTACGGGACAGAAGAGACCCAGTACTTC. It translates to CASSYGTEETQYF.

This clonotype was detected many times. The chain joins TRBV2 to TRBJ2-7; D unresolved. V lost 7 bases and J 2 bases, leaving 9 bases between the germline ends. The CDR3 loop spans 12 amino acids. From germline, CDR1 is SNHLY and CDR2 FYNNEI. CDR3 region: CASNSETYEQYF. The CDR3 DNA sequence: TGTGCCAGCAACAGCGAGACCTACGAGCAGTACTTC.

This clonotype was observed many times. The V and J genes are TRBV7-8 and TRBJ2-7; tentatively, D is TRBD1 or TRBD2 (5 bases each). This CDR3 has 15 residues. CDR1 is SGHVS and CDR2 is FQNEAQ in the germline V gene. Between the trimmed V and J ends, which lost 4 bases and 4 bases, there was a span of 17 bases. CDR3 residues: CASSSWTGALYEQYF. For the CDR3, the DNA is TGTGCCAGCAGCTCCTGGACCGGGGCGCTGTACGAGCAGTACTTC.

This chain connects TRBV28 to TRBJ2-7, with 7 bases fitting TRBD2. V shed 3 bases and J 3 bases; nucleotides not matched to a gene: 5. CDR3 length equals 14 residues. Germline V gives CDR1 MDHEN, CDR2 SYDVKM. CDR3 sequence reads: CASSLSGTGYEQYF. The DNA for the CDR3 is TGTGCCAGCAGTTTGAGCGGGACGGGCTACGAGCAGTACTTC.

This CDR3 reads CSVKTGRTEAFF. CDR3 nucleotides: TGCAGCGTGAAGACAGGGAGGACTGAAGCTTTCTTT. The chain combines TRBV29-1 with TRBJ1-1, with TRBD1 matching 7 bases. V lost 6 bases to trimming and J lost 5 bases; unmatched junction nucleotides: 6. Germline V gene data show CDR1 as SQVTM and CDR2 as ANQGSEA. The CDR3 extends over 12 amino acids.

This clonotype has ten or more counts. The CDR3 reads CASSLGLRGSYEQYF. The CDR3 DNA is TGTGCCAGCAGTTTAGGACTGAGGGGATCCTACGAGCAGTACTTC. The chain is built from TRBV28 and TRBJ2-7; D is perhaps TRBD1 or TRBD2 (5 bases each). Germline CDR1 MDHEN, CDR2 SYDVKM. Trimming took off 2 bases at V and 1 base at J, with 12 bases between the two ends. The CDR3 is made up of 15 amino acids.

This clonotype has at least ten counts. The rearrangement uses TRBV30 and TRBJ2-7; D not certain. With 5 bases removed from V and 1 base from J, the gap between germline ends came to 18 bases. Per the germline V gene, CDR1 is GTSNPN and CDR2 is SVGIG (reference sequence). The CDR3 sequence is 15 residues long. CDR3 bases: TGTGCCTGGGGTAGAGTGGCAGCGACATCCTACGAGCAGTACTTC. It specifies CAWGRVAATSYEQYF.

This clonotype has a count of ten or more. The chain is built from TRBV20-1 and TRBJ2-5; 11 bases are shared with TRBD2. The length of the CDR3 is 15 residues. The junction had 10 bases not matched to a gene; V was cut back by 5 bases and J by 5 bases. CDR1 is DFQATT and CDR2 is SNEGSKA in the germline V gene (reference sequence). Written as DNA, the CDR3 is TGCAGTGCTCGTAACCGACTAGCGGGATGGGAGACCCAGTACTTC. It specifies CSARNRLAGWETQYF.

This clonotype appeared many times. V gene TRBV3-1 combines with J gene TRBJ1-2; D call uncertain. V lost 0 bases and J 4 bases, leaving 9 bases between the germline ends. The CDR3 is 14 residues long. Germline lookup yields CDR1 LGHDT and CDR2 YNNKEL (reference sequence). The CDR3 DNA follows: TGTGCCAGCAGCCAAGATACACCGCGCTATGGCTACACCTTC. This sequence encodes CASSQDTPRYGYTF.